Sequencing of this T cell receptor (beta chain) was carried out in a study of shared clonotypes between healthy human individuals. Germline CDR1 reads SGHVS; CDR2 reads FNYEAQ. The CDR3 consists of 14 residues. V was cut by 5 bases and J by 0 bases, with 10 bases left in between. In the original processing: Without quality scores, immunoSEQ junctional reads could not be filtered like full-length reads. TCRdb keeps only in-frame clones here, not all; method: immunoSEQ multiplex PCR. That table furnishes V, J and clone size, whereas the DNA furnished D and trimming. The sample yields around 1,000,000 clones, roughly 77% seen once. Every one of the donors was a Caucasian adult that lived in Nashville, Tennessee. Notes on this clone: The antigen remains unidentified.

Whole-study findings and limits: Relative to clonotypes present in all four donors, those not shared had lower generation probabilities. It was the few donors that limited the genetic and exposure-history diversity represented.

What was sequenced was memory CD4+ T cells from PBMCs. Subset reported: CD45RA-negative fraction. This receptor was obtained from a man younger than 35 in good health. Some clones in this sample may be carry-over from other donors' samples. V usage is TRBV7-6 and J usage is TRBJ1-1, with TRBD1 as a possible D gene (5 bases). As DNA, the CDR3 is TGTGCCAGCAGCGCCCAGGGTTTGAACACTGAAGCTTTCTTT. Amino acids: CASSAQGLNTEAFF.